This T cell receptor (beta chain) was identified during a study of cytomegalovirus exposure and HLA in healthy donors. Germline V CDR1 and CDR2: SGHTA, FQGTGA. This CDR3 spans 17 amino acids. Unmatched junction bases numbered 14, after V lost 5 bases and J lost 6 bases. The study ran its PCR with 60 Vbeta and 13 Jbeta primers. The assay was immunoSEQ multiplex PCR, and TCRdb's table has in-frame clones only and misses some. Found here are 150,000 or so clones, 60% to 85% of them singletons; the top ten hold about 12%. Input material: PBMCs. The V gene is TRBV7-3, the J gene TRBJ2-2; 8 nucleotides align to TRBD2. This receptor was obtained from a man aged 35 to 55 in good health and CMV-seropositive. The CDR3 here is CASSRLGGTRNAGELFF. The CDR3 DNA reads as TGTGCCAGCAGCCGTTTGGGAGGGACTAGAAACGCCGGGGAGCTGTTTTTT.